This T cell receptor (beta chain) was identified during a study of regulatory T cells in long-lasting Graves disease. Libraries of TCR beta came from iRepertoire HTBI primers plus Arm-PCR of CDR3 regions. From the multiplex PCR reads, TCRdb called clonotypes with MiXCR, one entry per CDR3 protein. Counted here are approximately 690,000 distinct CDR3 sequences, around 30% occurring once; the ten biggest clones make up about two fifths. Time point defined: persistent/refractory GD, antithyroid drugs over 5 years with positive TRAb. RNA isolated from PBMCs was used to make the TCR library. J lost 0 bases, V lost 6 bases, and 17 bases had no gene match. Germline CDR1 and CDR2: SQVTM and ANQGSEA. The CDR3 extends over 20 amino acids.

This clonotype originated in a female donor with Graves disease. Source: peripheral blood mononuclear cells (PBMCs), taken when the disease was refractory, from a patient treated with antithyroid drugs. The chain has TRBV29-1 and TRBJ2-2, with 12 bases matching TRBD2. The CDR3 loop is CSVPTGTSGQRDANTGELFF. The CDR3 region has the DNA TGCAGCGTCCCCACGGGGACTAGCGGGCAGCGCGACGCGAACACCGGGGAGCTGTTTTTT.